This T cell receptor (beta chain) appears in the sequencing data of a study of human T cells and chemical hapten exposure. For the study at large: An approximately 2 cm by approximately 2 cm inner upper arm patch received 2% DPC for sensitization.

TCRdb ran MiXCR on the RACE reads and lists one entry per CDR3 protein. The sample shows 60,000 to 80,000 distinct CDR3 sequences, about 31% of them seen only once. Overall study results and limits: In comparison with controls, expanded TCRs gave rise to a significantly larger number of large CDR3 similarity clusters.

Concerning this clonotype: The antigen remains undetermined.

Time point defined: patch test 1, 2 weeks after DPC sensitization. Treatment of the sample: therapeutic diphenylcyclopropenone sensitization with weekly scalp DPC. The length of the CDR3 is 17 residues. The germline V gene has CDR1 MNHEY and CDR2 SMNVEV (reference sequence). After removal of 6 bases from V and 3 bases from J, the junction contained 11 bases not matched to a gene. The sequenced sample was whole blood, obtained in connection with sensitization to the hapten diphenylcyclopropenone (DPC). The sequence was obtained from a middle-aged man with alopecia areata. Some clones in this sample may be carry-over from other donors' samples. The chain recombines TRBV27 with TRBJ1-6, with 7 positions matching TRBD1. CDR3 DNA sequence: TGTGCCAGCAGGGACCGTTCGACAGGGATCTATAATTCACCCCTCCACTTT. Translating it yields CASRDRSTGIYNSPLHF.